This TCR beta chain is from a study of T cells in Graves' hyperthyroidism and ophthalmopathy. When ophthalmopathy did not progress within 18 months, Graves' hyperthyroidism was considered stable. On the basis of clinical symptoms, serum thyroxine and TRAb, thyroid ultrasound and orbital computed tomography, diagnoses were made. About this clonotype itself: The antigen is undetermined. The junction differs from germline at one of its ends, possibly a read error.

Study findings and constraints: By a 13 V-J model, ophthalmopathy was set apart from stable hyperthyroidism.

RNA transcripts were the template for amplifying TCR beta CDR3 regions. The HTBI primer set drove a first-round RT-PCR of the TCR CDR3. TCRdb fed the multiplex PCR reads into MiXCR, producing one record per CDR3 protein. The top ten hold about 15% of the sample, which has fewer than 600,000 distinct CDR3 sequences, 14% seen once. The CDR3 runs to 13 residues. CDR1 is SQVTM and CDR2 is ANQGSEA in the germline V gene. The chain couples TRBV29-1 to TRBJ2-1; TRBD2 might be the D (6 bases). What was sequenced was blood. The sequence was obtained from a woman in her 40s with Graves' hyperthyroidism. The CDR3 sequence: CSVGTGVDNEQSF. In DNA form, the CDR3 reads TGCAGCGTTGGGACGGGAGTGGATAATGAGCAGTCCTTC.